The 26 T cell receptor beta chains listed next were all sequenced from one sample in a study of vaccination and CD4 T cells after COVID-19 (dated by TCRdb to 2021 to 2024). The treatment or condition label here, explained by the study, means: roughly 10-day PBMC culture with coronavirus spike peptide pools or control peptides (ViraFEST assay). These receptors are not linked to any known antigen. Receptors were amplified or captured by PCR. Sequencing was carried out with an Illumina iSeq 100. DNA from cultured CD4+ T cells was subjected to TCR sequencing with the Oncomine TCR Beta short-read assay at the Johns Hopkins FTIC core. In-frame beta chains were kept once TCRdb had trimmed the public reads at Q25 with fastp and called clones with MiXCR. Identical CDR3 protein sequences are pooled into one entry, listed with their most common genes and DNA. This sample is represented by roughly 18,000 distinct CDR3 sequences; roughly three fifths of them were singletons. Of the sample, roughly 8% falls within the top ten clones.

Input material: CD4+ T cells from blood, cultured in vitro. The receptor set was obtained from a human donor who had recovered from COVID-19.

The V and J genes are TRBV7-9 and TRBJ1-3, with D hard to call. Germline CDR1 is SEHNR and CDR2 is FQNEAQ (reference sequence). The V and J ends lost 4 bases and 4 bases respectively, with 20 bases between them. The CDR3 totals 17 residues. DNA for the CDR3: TGTGCCAGCAGCTCTCCCCGGGGTTGGGGAGAGGGAAACACCATATATTTT. Protein sequence: CASSSPRGWGEGNTIYF.

CDR3 DNA sequence: TGTGCCAGCAGTCCGTATAATTCACCCCTCCACTTT. Its translation: CASSPYNSPLHF. The V call is TRBV27, the J call TRBJ1-6; no definite D call. The CDR3 extends over 12 amino acids. CDR1 and CDR2 from the germline V gene are MNHEY and SMNVEV (reference sequence). Trimming removed 5 bases at V and 4 bases at J, with 3 bases between.

This chain uses TRBV5-1 with TRBJ2-3; TRBD2 matches 9 bases. The CDR3 runs 16 residues. Germline CDR1 reads SGHRS; CDR2 reads YFSETQ. Trimming took 0 bases from V and 1 from J; bases not matched to a gene: 3. The CDR3 sequence: CASSLVAGEGTDTQYF. Here the CDR3 DNA reads TGCGCCAGCAGCTTGGTAGCGGGAGAGGGCACAGATACGCAGTATTTT.

This clonotype showed up just a few times. This chain links TRBV5-1 with TRBJ1-1, with a tentative D call TRBD1 (5 bases). Germline V gene sequence: CDR1 SGHRS, CDR2 YFSETQ. V lost 1 base to trimming and J lost 0 bases, with 10 bases between them. There are 15 residues in the CDR3. CDR3 loop: CASSLFAGMNTEAFF. The CDR3 DNA reads as TGCGCCAGCAGCTTGTTTGCAGGGATGAACACTGAAGCTTTCTTT.

V and J are TRBV6-1 and TRBJ1-1, with 7 nucleotides matching TRBD1. The CDR3 has 15 amino acids. The germline V gene encodes CDR1 MNHNS and CDR2 SASEGT. J was trimmed by 3 bases and V by 9 bases; bases with no gene match: 13. The CDR3 DNA reads as TGTGCCAGTAGACGCCAGGGGGGGGTAGACACTGAAGCTTTCTTT. Its protein product is CASRRQGGVDTEAFF.

This clonotype was recorded a few times. This chain connects TRBV20-1 to TRBJ2-5; 7 bases are shared with TRBD2. There are 14 residues in the CDR3. V dropped 2 bases and J dropped 2; count of bases not matched to a gene: 5. Germline values: CDR1 DFQATT, CDR2 SNEGSKA (reference sequence). The CDR3 loop is CSARWEGLQETQYF. The CDR3 DNA sequence: TGCAGTGCTAGATGGGAGGGATTACAAGAGACCCAGTACTTC.

The chain employs TRBV30 and TRBJ2-5; perhaps TRBD1 as D (6 bases). Germline loops: CDR1 GTSNPN, CDR2 SVGIG (reference sequence). The CDR3 runs to 14 residues. V lost 2 bases and J lost 1, with 11 bases in between. The CDR3 spells CAWSLRDTQETQYF. DNA for the CDR3: TGTGCCTGGAGTCTCCGGGACACCCAAGAGACCCAGTACTTC.

This sequence joins TRBV20-1 and TRBJ2-1, with 13 nucleotides matching TRBD2. Germline V gene data show CDR1 as DFQATT and CDR2 as SNEGSKA (reference sequence). The CDR3 contains 19 residues. J lost 0 bases, V lost 4 bases, and 12 bases had no gene match. The CDR3 nucleotides read TGCAGTGCTACCGCGGGACTAGCGGGAAGGAGAGGCTCCTACAATGAGCAGTTCTTC. It yields the protein CSATAGLAGRRGSYNEQFF.

A few counts support this clonotype. The V gene is TRBV7-9, the J gene TRBJ2-5, with D possibly being TRBD2 (6 bases). This CDR3 contains 17 residues. V shed 3 bases and J shed 5 bases, with 22 bases lying between them. Germline assignment: CDR1 SEHNR and CDR2 FQNEAQ (reference sequence). The CDR3 protein is CASSFLPGPEGSETQYF. In nucleotides, the CDR3 is TGTGCCAGCAGCTTCTTACCGGGACCGGAGGGGTCGGAGACCCAGTACTTC. The full variable domain, in which reference TRBV7-9 and TRBJ2-5 provide the parts outside the CDR3, is DTGVSQNPRHKITKRGQNVTFRCDPISEHNRLYWYRQTLGQGPEFLTYFQNEAQLEKSRLLSDRFSAERPKGSFSTLEIQRTEQGDSAMYLCASSFLPGPEGSETQYFGPGTRLLVL.

This chain connects TRBV11-2 to TRBJ2-5, with 8 bases identical to TRBD2. The CDR3 extends over 15 amino acids. Germline V gives CDR1 SGHAT, CDR2 FQNNGV. The junction had 4 bases not matched to a gene; V was cut back by 3 bases and J by 1 base. The CDR3 protein is CASSFGLAGQETQYF. The DNA of the CDR3 is TGTGCCAGCAGCTTCGGGCTAGCGGGCCAAGAGACCCAGTACTTC.

Comments on this clonotype: One end of the junction fails to match germline, which may point to a read error. The gene calls are TRBV7-7 and TRBJ2-2; D gene unclear. This CDR3 spans 13 amino acids. Germline assignment: CDR1 SSHAT and CDR2 FNYEAQ (reference sequence). CDR3 amino acids: CASSLGNTGELFF. CDR3 nucleotide sequence: TGTGCTAGCAGCTTAGGAAACACCGGGGAGCTGTTTTTT.

The genes are TRBV20-1 and TRBJ1-2; D uncertain. V lost 3 bases to trimming and J lost 8 bases, with 19 bases between them. The CDR3 spans 14 residues. Germline-derived CDR1 and CDR2 are DFQATT and SNEGSKA (reference sequence). CDR3 region: CSASSGVSMEGYTF. As DNA, the CDR3 is TGCAGTGCTAGTTCCGGCGTATCTATGGAAGGCTACACCTTC.

This clonotype was picked up a small number of times. The rearrangement links TRBV19 to TRBJ1-2, with D perhaps TRBD1 (6 bases). The CDR3 runs 14 residues. Trimming shortened V by 6 bases and J by 3 bases, and 14 bases separated the two germline ends. Germline lookup yields CDR1 LNHDA and CDR2 SQIVND (reference sequence). CDR3 sequence: CASRLPGADYGYTF. The CDR3 bases are TGTGCCAGTAGGCTCCCAGGGGCCGACTATGGCTACACCTTC.

This clonotype was detected a few times. The chain uses TRBV12-3 or TRBV12-4 and TRBJ1-6; no reliable D call. Trimming removed 6 bases at V and 5 bases at J, with 14 bases between. The CDR3 runs 15 residues. The DNA of the CDR3 is TGTGCCAGCAGCTCGCAGAGTAGAGATAATTCACCCCTCCACTTT. Its protein product is CASSSQSRDNSPLHF.

This clonotype was recorded only once. The chain joins TRBV6-1 to TRBJ1-6; 7 nucleotides agree with TRBD1. The J segment lost 0 bases and the V segment lost 6 bases, leaving 11 bases of the junction unmatched. This CDR3 has 18 residues. From germline, CDR1 is MNHNS and CDR2 SASEGT. CDR3 loop: CASSQSGQRSSYNSPLHF. For the CDR3, the DNA is TGTGCCAGCAGCCAGTCGGGACAGAGGAGCTCCTATAATTCACCCCTCCACTTT.

The rearrangement uses TRBV11-2 and TRBJ1-1, with D tentatively TRBD1 (5 bases). The CDR3 totals 15 residues. The germline V gene encodes CDR1 SGHAT and CDR2 FQNNGV. V was pared by 6 bases and J by 5 bases, with 19 bases between. CDR3: CASRPVPQGMTEAFF. CDR3 in DNA: TGTGCCAGCAGACCGGTGCCTCAGGGTATGACTGAAGCTTTCTTT.

The chain joins TRBV6-2 or TRBV6-3 to TRBJ1-2; no clear D. Per germline, CDR1 MNHEY and CDR2 SVGEGT. With 7 bases removed from V and 4 bases from J, the gap between germline ends came to 10 bases. The CDR3 length is 12 residues. CDR3 in DNA: TGTGCCAGCACTAAAGACGGCTATGGCTACACCTTC. Protein sequence: CASTKDGYGYTF.

This clonotype is a singleton in its sample. The chain combines TRBV6-1 with TRBJ2-2; D gene uncertain. The ends were cut back, 0 bases at V and 7 bases at J, with 27 bases in the middle. The V gene's germline CDR1 is MNHNS and CDR2 SASEGT. This CDR3 has 20 amino acids. CDR3 in amino acids: CASSEALVGYGPSIVGELFF. CDR3 DNA sequence: TGTGCCAGCAGTGAAGCGCTGGTTGGATACGGACCATCCATCGTCGGGGAGCTGTTTTTT.

This clonotype was seen only a few times. The rearrangement uses TRBV19 and TRBJ1-2; tentatively, D is TRBD1 (5 bases). This CDR3 region has 17 residues. The germline V gene encodes CDR1 LNHDA and CDR2 SQIVND (reference sequence). With 4 bases removed from V and 5 bases from J, the gap between germline ends came to 23 bases. The CDR3 region has the DNA TGTGCCAGTAGTACCCGCATACCGGGACTCCCGTATTATGGCTACACCTTC. This translates into CASSTRIPGLPYYGYTF.

The chain recombines TRBV7-3 with TRBJ2-6; the D is unclear. Germline V lookup: CDR1 SGHTA, CDR2 FQGTGA. Trimming removed 11 bases at V and 0 bases at J, with 5 bases between. The CDR3 runs to 12 residues. The CDR3 is CARLSGANVLTF. The CDR3 DNA follows: TGTGCCCGTCTCTCTGGGGCCAACGTCCTGACTTTC.

This clonotype was counted a few times. The gene calls are TRBV20-1 and TRBJ1-2; D gene uncertain. The CDR3 consists of 13 residues. Trimming cost V 0 bases and J 2 bases, with 7 bases left between them. Germline CDR1 and CDR2: DFQATT and SNEGSKA (reference sequence). In nucleotides, the CDR3 is TGCAGTGCTAGAGATCCCACGAACTATGGCTACACCTTC. Residues: CSARDPTNYGYTF.

The CDR3 spells CASRGTVKETQYF. The CDR3 region has the DNA TGTGCCAGCAGAGGGACAGTAAAAGAGACCCAGTACTTC. The chain recombines TRBV28 with TRBJ2-5; 7 bases align to TRBD1. The germline CDR1 and CDR2 sequences are MDHEN and SYDVKM. The CDR3 length is 13 residues. The V gene end was trimmed by 6 bases and the J gene end by 3 bases; junction bases not matched to a gene: 4.

The rearrangement links TRBV20-1 to TRBJ2-7; maybe TRBD2 (6 bases). Germline-derived CDR1 and CDR2 are DFQATT and SNEGSKA (reference sequence). The CDR3 loop spans 14 amino acids. V lost 3 bases and J lost 3, with 15 bases in between. The CDR3 DNA follows: TGCAGTGCTAGGGGTGGGACTGTTAACTACGAGCAGTACTTC. Translated: CSARGGTVNYEQYF.

The rearrangement uses TRBV7-2 and TRBJ2-1, with 8 bases identical to TRBD1. V lost 3 bases to trimming and J lost 3 bases; unmatched junction nucleotides: 4. The CDR3 is made up of 15 amino acids. Germline V gene sequence: CDR1 SGHTA, CDR2 FQGNSA. CDR3 amino acids: CASSFDRGFYNEQFF. The DNA for the CDR3 is TGTGCCAGCAGCTTCGACAGGGGCTTCTACAATGAGCAGTTCTTC.

The V and J genes are TRBV12-3 or TRBV12-4 and TRBJ2-1; TRBD2 aligns across 13 bases. The CDR3 consists of 15 residues. With V trimmed by 5 bases and J by 5 bases, 3 bases remained unmatched. The CDR3 reads CASSSGTSGDNEQFF. CDR3 coding DNA: TGTGCCAGCAGTAGCGGGACTAGCGGGGACAATGAGCAGTTCTTC.

V is TRBV24-1 and J is TRBJ2-1, with D perhaps matching TRBD2 (5 bases). This CDR3 comprises 14 residues. Germline CDR1 reads KGHDR; CDR2 reads SFDVKD. Trimming removed 0 bases at V and 4 bases at J, with 6 bases between. CDR3 protein: CATSDLSGYNEQFF. CDR3 coding DNA: TGTGCCACCAGTGATTTGAGCGGATACAATGAGCAGTTCTTC.